This T cell receptor beta chain came from a study of cytomegalovirus exposure and HLA in healthy donors. Notes on the study in general: There were under 200 TCR beta chains listed as cytomegalovirus-associated.

The study ran its PCR with 60 Vbeta and 13 Jbeta primers. Data came from immunoSEQ multiplex PCR; TCRdb stores just in-frame clones and leaves some out. There are 100,000 to 150,000 clones in the sample; roughly four fifths occur only once, and 5.5% to 6% lies in the top ten. This clone came up once. Its antigen is currently unknown. The clonotype originates from a woman between 40 and 55 years old in good health and CMV-seropositive. Source material: PBMCs.

CDR3 DNA: TGTGCCATCACTCCTCGACAGGACTCCTACGAGCAGTACTTC. Translated: CAITPRQDSYEQYF. The chain combines TRBV10-3 with TRBJ2-5; perhaps TRBD1 as D (6 bases). The DNA end is a closer match to TRBJ2-7, so the J assignment may be wrong. The CDR3 is 14 residues long. Per germline, CDR1 ENHRY and CDR2 SYGVKD.